This T cell receptor (beta chain) was captured in a study of T-cell reconstitution after alpha-beta-depleted transplantation in children. Study-level findings and limits: Reported findings indicate that, about two months after transplant, alpha-beta T cells came from several hundred expanded clones, which were derived from non-depleted graft cells. Several patients had high TCRbeta diversity at day 60; it came from surviving recipient T cells and thymic progenitors.

With V trimmed by 3 bases and J by 1 base, 4 bases remained unmatched. The germline gives CDR1 SGHRS, CDR2 YFSETQ. This CDR3 is 15 amino acids long. This clonotype was picked up many times. Its specificity is unknown. A TCRbeta library incorporating unique molecular identifiers was prepared. TCRdb independently ran MiXCR on the PCR reads; one entry per CDR3 protein. The sample records approximately 150,000 distinct CDR3 sequences, about 9% being singletons. Sequencing was performed on PBMCs, mostly from graft donor cells, taken 180 days after TCRalphabeta/CD19-depleted stem cell transplant. The sequence derives from a female patient aged 2-9 years who had a stem cell transplant for congenital amegakaryocytic thrombocytopenia, so the T cells may come from the graft donor. This chain joins TRBV5-1 and TRBJ1-2, with TRBD1 matching over 9 bases. The CDR3 region has the DNA TGCGCCAGCAGCTCCGGACAGGGGATTAACTATGGCTACACCTTC. Protein sequence: CASSSGQGINYGYTF.